This T cell receptor beta chain was sequenced for a study of blood T cell repertoires in COVID-19. For the study at large: COVID-19 samples from acute and convalescent phases originated in the United States, Italy and Spain. Sources were T cells, B-cell-depleted T cells, or PBMCs; the material itself was cDNA or gDNA.

Original handling: For nucleated cells, counts were estimated from reference gene primer amplification. Libraries were prepared by immunoSEQ multiplex PCR; TCRdb keeps only in-frame clonotypes and omits some of them. The DNA gave D and trimming, while V, J and clone size come from that table. The table shows approximately 300,000 clones, with nearly 90% occurring only once. CDR1 LGHNA and CDR2 YNFKEQ come from the germline V gene. The germline V and J ends were trimmed by 4 bases and 3 bases, with 16 bases remaining between them. The CDR3 runs 16 residues. The TCR was taken from a woman in her forties with COVID-19, enrolled during active disease. The chain joins TRBV4-2 to TRBJ2-1, with a weak D call TRBD2 (5 bases). The sequencing input was peripheral blood. CDR3: CASSPRPYGDYNEQFF. In nucleotides, the CDR3 is TGTGCCAGCAGCCCGAGACCTTACGGGGACTACAATGAGCAGTTCTTC.